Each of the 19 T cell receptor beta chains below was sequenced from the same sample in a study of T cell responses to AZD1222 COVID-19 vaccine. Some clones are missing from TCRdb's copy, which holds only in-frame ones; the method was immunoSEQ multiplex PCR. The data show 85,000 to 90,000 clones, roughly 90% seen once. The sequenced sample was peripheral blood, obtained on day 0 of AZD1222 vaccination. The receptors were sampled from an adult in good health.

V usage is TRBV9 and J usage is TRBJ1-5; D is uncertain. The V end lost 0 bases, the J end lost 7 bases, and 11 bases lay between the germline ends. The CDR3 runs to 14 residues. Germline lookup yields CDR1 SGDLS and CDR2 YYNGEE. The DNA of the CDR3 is TGTGCCAGCAGCGTAGGGCCAGGTGGCCAGCCCCAGCATTTT. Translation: CASSVGPGGQPQHF.

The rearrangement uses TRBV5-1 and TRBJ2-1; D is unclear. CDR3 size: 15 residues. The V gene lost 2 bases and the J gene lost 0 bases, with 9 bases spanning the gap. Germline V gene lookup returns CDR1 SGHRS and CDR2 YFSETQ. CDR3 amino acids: CASSFGGSSYNEQFF. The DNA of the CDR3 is TGCGCCAGCAGCTTCGGCGGCAGCTCCTACAATGAGCAGTTCTTC.

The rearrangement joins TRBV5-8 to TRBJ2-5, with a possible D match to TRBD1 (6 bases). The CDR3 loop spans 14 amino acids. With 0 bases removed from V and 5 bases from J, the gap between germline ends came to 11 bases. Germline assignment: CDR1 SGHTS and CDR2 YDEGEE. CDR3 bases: TGTGCCAGCAGCTTGGGGATAAGGGGGGAGACCCAGTACTTC. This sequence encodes CASSLGIRGETQYF.

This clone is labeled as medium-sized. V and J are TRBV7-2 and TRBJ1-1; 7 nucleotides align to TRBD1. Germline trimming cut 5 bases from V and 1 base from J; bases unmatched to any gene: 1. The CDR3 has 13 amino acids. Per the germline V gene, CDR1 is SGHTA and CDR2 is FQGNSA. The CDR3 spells CASSRTGNTEAFF. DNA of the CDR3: TGTGCCAGCAGCCGGACAGGGAACACTGAAGCTTTCTTT.

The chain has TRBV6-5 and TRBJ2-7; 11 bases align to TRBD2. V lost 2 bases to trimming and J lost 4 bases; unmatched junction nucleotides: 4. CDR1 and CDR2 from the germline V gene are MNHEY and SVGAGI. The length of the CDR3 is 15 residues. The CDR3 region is CASSYLSGRVYEQYF. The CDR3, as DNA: TGTGCCAGCAGTTACCTTAGCGGGAGGGTTTACGAGCAGTACTTC.

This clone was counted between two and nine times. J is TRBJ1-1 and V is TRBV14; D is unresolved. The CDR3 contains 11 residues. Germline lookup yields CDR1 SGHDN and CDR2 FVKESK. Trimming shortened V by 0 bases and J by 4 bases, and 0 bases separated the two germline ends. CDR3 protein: CASSQDTEAFF. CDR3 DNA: TGTGCCAGCAGCCAAGACACTGAAGCTTTCTTT.

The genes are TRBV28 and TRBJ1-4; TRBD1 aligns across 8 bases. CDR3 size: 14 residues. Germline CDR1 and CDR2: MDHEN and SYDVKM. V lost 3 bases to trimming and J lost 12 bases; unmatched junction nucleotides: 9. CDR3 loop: CASSFGTGYLELFF. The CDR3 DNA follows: TGTGCCAGCAGTTTTGGGACAGGCTACCTGGAACTGTTTTTT. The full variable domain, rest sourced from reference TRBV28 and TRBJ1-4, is DVKVTQSSRYLVKRTGEKVFLECVQDMDHENMFWYRQDPGLGLRLIYFSYDVKMKEKGDIPEGYSVSREKKERFSLILESASTNQTSMYLCASSFGTGYLELFFGSGTQLSVL.

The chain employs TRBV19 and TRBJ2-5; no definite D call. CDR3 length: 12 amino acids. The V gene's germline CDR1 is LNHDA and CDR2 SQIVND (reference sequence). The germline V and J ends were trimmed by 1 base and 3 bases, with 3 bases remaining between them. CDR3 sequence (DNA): TGTGCCAGTAGTATAGGAGAAGAGACCCAGTACTTC. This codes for CASSIGEETQYF.

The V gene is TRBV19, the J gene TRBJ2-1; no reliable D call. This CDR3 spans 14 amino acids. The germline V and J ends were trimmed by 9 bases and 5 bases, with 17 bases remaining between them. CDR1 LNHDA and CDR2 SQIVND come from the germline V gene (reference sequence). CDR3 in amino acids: CASERPSGNNEQFF. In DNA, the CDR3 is TGTGCCAGCGAACGACCTAGTGGGAACAATGAGCAGTTCTTC.

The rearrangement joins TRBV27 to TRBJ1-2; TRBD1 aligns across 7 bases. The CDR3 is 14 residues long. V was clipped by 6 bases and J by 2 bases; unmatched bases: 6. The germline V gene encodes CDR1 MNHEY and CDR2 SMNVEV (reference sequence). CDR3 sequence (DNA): TGTGCCAGCAGGAGACAGGGTCAAAACTATGGCTACACCTTC. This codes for CASRRQGQNYGYTF.

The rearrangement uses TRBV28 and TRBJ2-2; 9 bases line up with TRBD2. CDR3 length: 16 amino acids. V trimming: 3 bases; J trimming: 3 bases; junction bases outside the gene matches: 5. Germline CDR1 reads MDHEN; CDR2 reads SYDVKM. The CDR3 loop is CASSFDLAGYTGELFF. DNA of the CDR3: TGTGCCAGCAGTTTTGATCTAGCGGGGTACACCGGGGAGCTGTTTTTT.

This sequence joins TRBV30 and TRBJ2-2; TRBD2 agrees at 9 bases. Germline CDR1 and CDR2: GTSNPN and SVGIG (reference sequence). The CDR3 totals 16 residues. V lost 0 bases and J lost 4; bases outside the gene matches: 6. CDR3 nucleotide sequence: TGTGCCTGGAGTGTGATTAGCGGGAGAATCACCGGGGAGCTGTTTTTT. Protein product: CAWSVISGRITGELFF.

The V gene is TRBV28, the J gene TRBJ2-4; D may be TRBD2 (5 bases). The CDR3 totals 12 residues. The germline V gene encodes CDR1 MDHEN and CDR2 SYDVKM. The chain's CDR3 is CGVSDLKNIQYF. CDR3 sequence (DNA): TGTGGGGTTAGCGACTTAAAAAACATTCAGTACTTC.

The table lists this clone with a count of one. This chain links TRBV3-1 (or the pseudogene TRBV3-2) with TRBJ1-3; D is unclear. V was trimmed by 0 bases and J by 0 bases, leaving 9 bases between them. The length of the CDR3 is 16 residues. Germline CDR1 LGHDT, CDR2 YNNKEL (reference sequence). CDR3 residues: CASSQEAPSSGNTIYF. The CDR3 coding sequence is TGTGCCAGCAGCCAAGAGGCCCCGAGCTCTGGAAACACCATATATTTT.

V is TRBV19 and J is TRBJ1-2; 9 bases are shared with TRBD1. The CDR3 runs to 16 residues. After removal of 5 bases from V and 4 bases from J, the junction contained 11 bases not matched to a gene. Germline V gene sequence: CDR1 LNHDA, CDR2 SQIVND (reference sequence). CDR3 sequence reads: CASSPPGTGSAYGYTF. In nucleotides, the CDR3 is TGTGCCAGTAGTCCGCCTGGGACAGGGTCCGCCTATGGCTACACCTTC.

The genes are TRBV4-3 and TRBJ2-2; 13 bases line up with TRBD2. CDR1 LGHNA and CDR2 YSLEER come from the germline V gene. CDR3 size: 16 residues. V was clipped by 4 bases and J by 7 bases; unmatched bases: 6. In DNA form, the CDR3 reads TGCGCCAGCAGCCGAGGACTAGCGGGAGATCTCGGGGAGCTGTTTTTT. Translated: CASSRGLAGDLGELFF.

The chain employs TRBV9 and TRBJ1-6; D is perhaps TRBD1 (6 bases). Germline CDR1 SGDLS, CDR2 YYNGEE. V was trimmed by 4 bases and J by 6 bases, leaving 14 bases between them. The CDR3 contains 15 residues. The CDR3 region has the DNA TGTGCCAGCAGCTCCCGACAGGCGGGTAATTCACCCCTCCACTTT. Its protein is CASSSRQAGNSPLHF.

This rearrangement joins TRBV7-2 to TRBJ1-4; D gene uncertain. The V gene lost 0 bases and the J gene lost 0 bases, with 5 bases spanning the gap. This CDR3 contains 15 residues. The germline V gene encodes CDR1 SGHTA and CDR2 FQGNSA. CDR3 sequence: CASSLARATNEKLFF. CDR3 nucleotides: TGTGCCAGCAGCTTAGCGAGGGCAACTAATGAAAAACTGTTTTTT.

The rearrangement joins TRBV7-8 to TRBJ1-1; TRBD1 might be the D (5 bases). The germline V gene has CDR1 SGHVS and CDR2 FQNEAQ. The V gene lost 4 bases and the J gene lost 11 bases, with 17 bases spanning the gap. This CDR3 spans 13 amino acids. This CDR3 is CASSSGFPGGAFF. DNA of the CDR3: TGTGCCAGCAGCTCGGGTTTTCCTGGGGGGGCTTTCTTT.